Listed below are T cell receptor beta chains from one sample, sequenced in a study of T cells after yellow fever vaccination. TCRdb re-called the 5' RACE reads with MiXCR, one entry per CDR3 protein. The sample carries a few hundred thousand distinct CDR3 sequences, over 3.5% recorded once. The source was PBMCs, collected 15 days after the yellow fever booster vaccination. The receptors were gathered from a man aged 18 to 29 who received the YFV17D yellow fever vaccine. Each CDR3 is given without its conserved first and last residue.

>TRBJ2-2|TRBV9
ASSVVAGELF
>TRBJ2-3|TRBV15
ATSRDRGPSGTQY
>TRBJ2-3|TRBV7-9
ASRSTGFTDTQY
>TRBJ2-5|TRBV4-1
ASSRDRGGRQETQY
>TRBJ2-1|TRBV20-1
SARQQQIYNEQF
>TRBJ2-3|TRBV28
ASSLGTASTDTQY
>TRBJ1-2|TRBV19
ASSSGLSPWYGYT
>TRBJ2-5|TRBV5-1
ASSGGREEETQY
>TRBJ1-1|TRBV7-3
ASSSATGGRTEAF
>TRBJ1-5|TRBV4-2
AAQGQPQH
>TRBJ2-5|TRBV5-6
ASSLDSRRIQETQY
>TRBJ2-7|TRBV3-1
ASSPDPSYEQY
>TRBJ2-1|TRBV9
ASSPRGLGAYNEQF
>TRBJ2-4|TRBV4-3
ASSQDWLAKNIQY
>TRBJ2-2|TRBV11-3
ASAMDREKTGELF
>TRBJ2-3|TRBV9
ASSVGVAGDGTQY
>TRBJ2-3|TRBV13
ASSNRGGTDTQY
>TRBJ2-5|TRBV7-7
ASSLGVTPKETQY
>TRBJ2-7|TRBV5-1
ASSLTPTGWIEQY
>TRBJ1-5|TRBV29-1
SVAEGLNQPQH
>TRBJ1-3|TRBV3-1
ASGGYSGNTIY
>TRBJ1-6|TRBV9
ASSAGQDAYNSPLH
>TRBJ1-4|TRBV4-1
ASSQERGFANEKLF